The sequence of this TCR beta chain was determined in a study of shared clonotypes between healthy human individuals. Across the study: A couple of female and a few male donors aged 18 to 49 were enrolled.

TCRdb keeps only in-frame clones here, not all; method: immunoSEQ multiplex PCR. The sample lists about 2.1 million clones; roughly 91% were seen once. The CDR3 contains 14 residues. Per germline, CDR1 SEHNR and CDR2 FQNEAQ (reference sequence). The ends were cut back, 4 bases at V and 2 bases at J, with 12 bases in the middle. The naive CD8 fraction comprised CD45RO-negative cells positively selected for CCR7 and excluded terminally differentiated effector memory CD45RA+ cells. The source material was naive CD8+ T cells from PBMCs. The origin of this receptor is a young man in good health. Some clones in this sample may be carry-over from other donors' samples. This chain connects TRBV7-9 to TRBJ2-7; no reliable D call. CDR3 DNA: TGTGCCAGCAGCTCGTCCGGACGCCCCTACGAGCAGTACTTC. It yields the protein CASSSSGRPYEQYF.